This TCR beta chain stems from a study of T cell responses to AZD1222 COVID-19 vaccine. Study summary: Second-dose groups at about 4 or about 12 weeks were pooled.

Study-wide results and caveats: Researchers report vaccine-associated CD4 TCRs spanning spike, with dominance at 160-218 and 743-854. Donors were largely white British and mainly female; clonal diversity was possibly underestimated.

This clone is a singleton in its sample. Its antigen remains unknown. Clones were read by immunoSEQ multiplex PCR, and TCRdb kept only the in-frame ones, dropping some. The table lists about 170,000 clones, about nine tenths of them singletons, with about 3% in the top ten. Germline CDR1 is LNHNV and CDR2 is YYDKDF (reference sequence). V gave up 2 bases and J gave up 1 base; unmatched junction bases: 8. This CDR3 has 19 residues. The starting material was peripheral blood, obtained on day 0 of AZD1222 vaccination. V gene TRBV15 combines with J gene TRBJ2-3; 14 bases line up with TRBD2. The receptor comes from an adult in good health. The CDR3 region has the DNA TGTGCCACCAGCAGACCCCCGGGACTAGCGGGAGATCGCACAGATACGCAGTATTTT. As protein: CATSRPPGLAGDRTDTQYF.